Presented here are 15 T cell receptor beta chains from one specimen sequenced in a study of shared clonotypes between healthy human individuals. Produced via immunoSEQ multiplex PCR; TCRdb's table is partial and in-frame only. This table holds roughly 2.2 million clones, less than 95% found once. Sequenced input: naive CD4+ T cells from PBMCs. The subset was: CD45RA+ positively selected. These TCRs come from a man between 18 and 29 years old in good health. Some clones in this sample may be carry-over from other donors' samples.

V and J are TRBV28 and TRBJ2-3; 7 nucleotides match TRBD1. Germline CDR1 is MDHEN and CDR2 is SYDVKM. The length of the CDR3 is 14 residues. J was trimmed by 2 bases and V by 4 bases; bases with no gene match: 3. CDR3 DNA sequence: TGTGCCAGCAGTTCGGGACAGTACACAGATACGCAGTATTTT. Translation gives CASSSGQYTDTQYF.

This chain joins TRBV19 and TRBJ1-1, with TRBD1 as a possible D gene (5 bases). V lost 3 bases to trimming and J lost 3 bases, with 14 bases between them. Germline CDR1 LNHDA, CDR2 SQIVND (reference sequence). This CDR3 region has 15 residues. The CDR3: CASSMGRRAYTEAFF. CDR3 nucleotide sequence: TGTGCCAGTAGTATGGGACGAAGGGCGTACACTGAAGCTTTCTTT.

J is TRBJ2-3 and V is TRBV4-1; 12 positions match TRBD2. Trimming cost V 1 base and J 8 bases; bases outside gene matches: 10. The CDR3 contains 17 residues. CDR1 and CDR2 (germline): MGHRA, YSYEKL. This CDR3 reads CASSQAELAGGGGTQYF. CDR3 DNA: TGCGCCAGCAGCCAAGCCGAACTAGCGGGAGGCGGGGGTACGCAGTATTTT.

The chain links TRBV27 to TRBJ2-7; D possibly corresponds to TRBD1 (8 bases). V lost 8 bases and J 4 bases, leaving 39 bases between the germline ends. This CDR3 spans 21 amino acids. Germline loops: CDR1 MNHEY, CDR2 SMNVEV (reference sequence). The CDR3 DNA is TGTGCCAGCCCTAGCGGAAACGAGAGACAGGGGAAGGTAGCGGAAATATACGAGCAGTACTTC. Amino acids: CASPSGNERQGKVAEIYEQYF.

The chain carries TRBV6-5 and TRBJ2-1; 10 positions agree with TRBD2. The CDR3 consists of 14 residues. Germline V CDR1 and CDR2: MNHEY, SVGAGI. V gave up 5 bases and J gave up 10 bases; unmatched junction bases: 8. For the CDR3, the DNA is TGTGCCAGCAGTCCAGGACTAGCGGTAGGGGAGCAGTTCTTC. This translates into CASSPGLAVGEQFF.

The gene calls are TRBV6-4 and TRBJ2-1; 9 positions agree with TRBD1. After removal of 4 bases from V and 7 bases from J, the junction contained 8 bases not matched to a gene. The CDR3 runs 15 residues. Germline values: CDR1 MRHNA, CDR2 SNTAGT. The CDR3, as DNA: TGTGCCAGCAGTGTTTCGCCTGGACAGGGGAATGAGCAGTTCTTC. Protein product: CASSVSPGQGNEQFF.

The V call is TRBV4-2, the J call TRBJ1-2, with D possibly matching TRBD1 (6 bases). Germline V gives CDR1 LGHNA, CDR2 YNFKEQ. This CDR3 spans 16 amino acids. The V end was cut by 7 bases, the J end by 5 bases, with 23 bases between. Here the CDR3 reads CASKPWGQPKPYGYTF. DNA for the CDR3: TGTGCCAGCAAACCCTGGGGGCAGCCTAAACCATATGGCTACACCTTC.

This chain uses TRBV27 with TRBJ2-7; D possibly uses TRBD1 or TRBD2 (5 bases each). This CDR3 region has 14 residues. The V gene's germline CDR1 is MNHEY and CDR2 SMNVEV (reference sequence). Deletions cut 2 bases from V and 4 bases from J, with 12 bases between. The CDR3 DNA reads TGTGCCAGCAGTTTAGGGACGGGGTTTTACGAGCAGTACTTC. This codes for CASSLGTGFYEQYF.

CDR3 sequence reads: CASEETGTGGTHTEAFF. In DNA, the CDR3 is TGTGCCAGCGAAGAGACCGGGACAGGGGGCACCCACACTGAAGCTTTCTTT. The chain recombines TRBV5-6 with TRBJ1-1; TRBD1 matches at 12 bases. The germline gives CDR1 SGHDT, CDR2 YYEEEE. J lost 3 bases, V lost 7 bases, and 13 bases had no gene match. The CDR3 is made up of 17 amino acids.

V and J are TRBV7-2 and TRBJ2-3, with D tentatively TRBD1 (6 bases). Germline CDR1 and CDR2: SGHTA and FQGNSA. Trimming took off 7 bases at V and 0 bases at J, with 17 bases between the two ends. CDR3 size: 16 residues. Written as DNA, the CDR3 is TGTGCCAGCACCACAAGCCGGGACACTAGCACAGATACGCAGTATTTT. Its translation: CASTTSRDTSTDTQYF.

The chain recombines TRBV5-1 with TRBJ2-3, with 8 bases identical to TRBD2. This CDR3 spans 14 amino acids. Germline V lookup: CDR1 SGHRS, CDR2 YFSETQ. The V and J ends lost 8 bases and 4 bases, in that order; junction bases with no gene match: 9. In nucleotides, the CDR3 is TGCGCCAGTTCCCGGGAGGGGCGATCAGATACGCAGTATTTT. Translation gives CASSREGRSDTQYF.

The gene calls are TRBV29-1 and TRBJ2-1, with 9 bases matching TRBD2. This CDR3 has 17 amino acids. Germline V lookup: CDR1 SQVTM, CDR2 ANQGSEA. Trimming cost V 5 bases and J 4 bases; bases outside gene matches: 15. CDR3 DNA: TGCAGCGTTAGACTAGCGGATCAAAGAAAAGGTTACAATGAGCAGTTCTTC. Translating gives CSVRLADQRKGYNEQFF.

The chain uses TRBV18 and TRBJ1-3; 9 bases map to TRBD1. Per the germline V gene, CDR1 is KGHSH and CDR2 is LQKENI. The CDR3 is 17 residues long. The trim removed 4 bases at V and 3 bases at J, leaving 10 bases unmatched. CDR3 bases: TGTGCCAGCTCACAACCGGGACAGGGCCCGGTTGGAAACACCATATATTTT. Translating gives CASSQPGQGPVGNTIYF.

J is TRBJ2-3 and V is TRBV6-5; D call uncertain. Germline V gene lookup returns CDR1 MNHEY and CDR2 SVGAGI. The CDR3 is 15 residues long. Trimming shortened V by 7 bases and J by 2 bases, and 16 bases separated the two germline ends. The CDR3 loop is CASKASRRYTDTQYF. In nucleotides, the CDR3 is TGTGCCAGCAAGGCCTCGAGACGGTACACAGATACGCAGTATTTT.

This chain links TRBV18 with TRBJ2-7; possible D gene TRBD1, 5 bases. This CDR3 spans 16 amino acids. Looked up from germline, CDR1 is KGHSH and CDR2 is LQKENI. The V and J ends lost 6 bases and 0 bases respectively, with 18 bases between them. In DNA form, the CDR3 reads TGTGCCAGCTCGCCCCTATCACAGGCGGTCTCCTACGAGCAGTACTTC. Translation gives CASSPLSQAVSYEQYF.